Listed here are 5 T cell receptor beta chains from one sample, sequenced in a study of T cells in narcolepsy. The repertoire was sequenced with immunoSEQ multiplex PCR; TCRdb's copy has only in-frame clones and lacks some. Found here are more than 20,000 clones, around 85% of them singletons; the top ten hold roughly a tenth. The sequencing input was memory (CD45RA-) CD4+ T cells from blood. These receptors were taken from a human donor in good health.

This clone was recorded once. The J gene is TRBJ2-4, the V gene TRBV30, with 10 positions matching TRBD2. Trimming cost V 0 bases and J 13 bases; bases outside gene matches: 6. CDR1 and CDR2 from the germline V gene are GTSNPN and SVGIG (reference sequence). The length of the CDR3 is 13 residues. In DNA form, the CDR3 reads TGTGCCTGGAGTGTACCTGAGCGGGAGGGGCAGTACTTC. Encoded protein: CAWSVPEREGQYF.

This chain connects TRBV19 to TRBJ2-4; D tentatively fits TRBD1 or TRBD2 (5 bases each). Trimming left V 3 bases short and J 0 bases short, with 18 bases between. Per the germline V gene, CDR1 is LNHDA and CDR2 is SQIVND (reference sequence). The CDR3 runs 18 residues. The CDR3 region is CASSIGEAWGIAKNIQYF. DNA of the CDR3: TGTGCCAGTAGTATTGGAGAGGCTTGGGGGATAGCCAAAAACATTCAGTACTTC.

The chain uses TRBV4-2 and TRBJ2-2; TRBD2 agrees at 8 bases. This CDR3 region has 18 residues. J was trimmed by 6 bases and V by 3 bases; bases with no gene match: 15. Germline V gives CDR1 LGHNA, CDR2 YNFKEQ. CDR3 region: CASSQGNQREILPGELFF. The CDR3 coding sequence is TGTGCCAGCAGCCAGGGGAATCAGCGGGAGATTCTTCCCGGGGAGCTGTTTTTT.

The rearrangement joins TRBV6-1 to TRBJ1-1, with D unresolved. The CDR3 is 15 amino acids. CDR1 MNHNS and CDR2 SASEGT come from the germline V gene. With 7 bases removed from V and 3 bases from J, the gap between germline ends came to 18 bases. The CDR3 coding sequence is TGTGCCAGCACCATTAGGACCCAAAGGGACACTGAAGCTTTCTTT. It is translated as CASTIRTQRDTEAFF.

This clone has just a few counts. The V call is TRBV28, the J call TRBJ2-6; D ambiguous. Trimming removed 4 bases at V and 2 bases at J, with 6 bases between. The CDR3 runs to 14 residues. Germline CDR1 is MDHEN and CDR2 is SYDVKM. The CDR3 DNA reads TGTGCCAGCAGTTGGTACACTGGGGCCAACGTCCTGACTTTC. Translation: CASSWYTGANVLTF. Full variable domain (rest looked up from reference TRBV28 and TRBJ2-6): DVKVTQSSRYLVKRTGEKVFLECVQDMDHENMFWYRQDPGLGLRLIYFSYDVKMKEKGDIPEGYSVSREKKERFSLILESASTNQTSMYLCASSWYTGANVLTFGAGSRLTVL.